This TCR beta chain was captured by sequencing in a study of blood T cells in healthy people across ages. General study findings and limits: Bulk PBMC profiling left naive and antigen-experienced comparisons inconclusive. Shifts in expanded clonotypes may have been confounded by donor CMV status, which was unknown.

The CDR3 is made up of 16 amino acids. CDR1 is SQVTM, CDR2 ANQGSEA, per germline. The ends lost 1 base at V and 7 bases at J; junction bases unmatched: 10. The people who gave samples were healthy Caucasians from Russia, aged about 6 to 100. This clonotype was seen a handful of times. What it binds is unknown. PCR was performed a second time for about 7 to 11 cycles using a sample-barcoded 5' primer and a J-beta primer mix. TCRdb re-called the 5' RACE reads through MiXCR, storing one row per CDR3 protein. Here the sample spans 2 million or so distinct CDR3 sequences, about 50% being singletons. This TCR derives from a woman in her forties in good health. The chain couples TRBV29-1 to TRBJ2-1; 10 positions match TRBD1. Specimen: blood. The CDR3 region has the DNA TGCAGCGTTGAAGTGGGGACAGGGGCTTTTTGGAATGAGCAGTTCTTC. Translated: CSVEVGTGAFWNEQFF.